A few counts support the clone carrying this TCR beta chain. The target antigen is unknown. The sample is drawn from a study of CD8 T cells in ankylosing spondylitis. Broader study findings: Matched synovial fluid from ankylosing spondylitis patients was reported to be enriched for disease-linked clones. There were earlier reports of some motif variants in reactive arthritis synovial fluid and blood. In ankylosing spondylitis blood, a motif of several highly homologous TCR beta variants appeared characteristic.

CDR3 length: 14 residues. Trimming removed 6 bases at V and 2 bases at J, with 10 bases between. MiXCR, applied by TCRdb to the 5' RACE reads, yields one record per CDR3 protein. The sample has about 700,000 distinct CDR3 sequences; around 20% are singletons. The sequencing sample was made of blood, either unsorted or a sorted T cell fraction (not recorded which). The rearrangement joins TRBV12-3 or TRBV12-4 to TRBJ2-2; weak D call: TRBD2 (6 bases). This TCR was recovered from a male donor with ankylosing spondylitis. Here the CDR3 DNA reads TGTGCCAGCAGAGGCGGACTAAACACCGGGGAGCTGTTTTTT. It is translated as CASRGGLNTGELFF.